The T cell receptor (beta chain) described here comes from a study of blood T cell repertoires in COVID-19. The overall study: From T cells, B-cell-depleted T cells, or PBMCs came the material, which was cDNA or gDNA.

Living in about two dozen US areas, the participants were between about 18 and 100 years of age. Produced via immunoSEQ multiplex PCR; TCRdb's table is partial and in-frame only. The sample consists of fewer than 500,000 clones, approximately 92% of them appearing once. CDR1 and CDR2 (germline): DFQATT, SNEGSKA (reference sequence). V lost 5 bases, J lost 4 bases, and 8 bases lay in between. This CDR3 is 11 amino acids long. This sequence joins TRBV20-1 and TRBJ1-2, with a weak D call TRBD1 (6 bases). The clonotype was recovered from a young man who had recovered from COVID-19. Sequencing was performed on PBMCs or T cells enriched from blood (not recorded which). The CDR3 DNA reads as TGCAGTGCTTTGGACAGCTATGGCTACACCTTC. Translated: CSALDSYGYTF.